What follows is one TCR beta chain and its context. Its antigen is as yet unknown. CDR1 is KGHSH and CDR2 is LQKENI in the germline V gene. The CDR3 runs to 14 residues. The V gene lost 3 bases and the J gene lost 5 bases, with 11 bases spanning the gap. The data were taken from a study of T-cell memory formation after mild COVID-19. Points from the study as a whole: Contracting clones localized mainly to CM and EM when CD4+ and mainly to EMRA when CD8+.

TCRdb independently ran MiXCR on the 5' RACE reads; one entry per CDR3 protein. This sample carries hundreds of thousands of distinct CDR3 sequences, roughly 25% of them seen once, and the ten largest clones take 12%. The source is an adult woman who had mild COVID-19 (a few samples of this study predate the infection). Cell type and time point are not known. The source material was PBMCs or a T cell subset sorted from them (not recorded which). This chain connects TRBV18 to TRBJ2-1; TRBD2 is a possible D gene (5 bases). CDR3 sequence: CASSPQGGNNEQFF. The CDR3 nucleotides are TGTGCCAGCTCACCCCAAGGAGGAAACAATGAGCAGTTCTTC.